What follows are 25 T cell receptor beta chains derived from one specimen sequenced in a study of CD8+CD57+ T cells in acquired aplastic anemia. The template used for profiling TCR beta VDJ and CDR3 was genomic DNA. TCRdb re-called the reads with MiXCR, one entry per CDR3 protein. The table has roughly 260,000 distinct CDR3 sequences, around 45% seen once. All patients picked for sequencing had shown, by flow cytometry, an expansion of CD8+CD57+ cells. The specimen was sorted CD4+, CD8+, or CD8+CD57+ T cells (not recorded which) from PBMCs. These receptors were collected from a human donor with aplastic anemia.

This clonotype was observed at least ten times. V usage is TRBV7-3 and J usage is TRBJ2-3; the match to TRBD2 covers 10 bases. V lost 5 bases, J lost 3 bases, and 2 bases stayed unmatched. This CDR3 region has 14 residues. Germline V CDR1 and CDR2: SGHTA, FQGTGA. The CDR3 DNA follows: TGTGCCAGCAGCCCTAGCGGGGGTACAGATACGCAGTATTTT. This codes for CASSPSGGTDTQYF.

The chain combines TRBV4-3 with TRBJ2-7; 9 nucleotides match TRBD1. V lost 0 bases, J lost 6 bases, and 6 bases stayed unmatched. Per germline, CDR1 LGHNA and CDR2 YSLEER. CDR3 length: 15 amino acids. CDR3 in DNA: TGCGCCAGCAGCCAAGATCACGGACAGGGGTGCGAGCAGTACTTC. Its protein is CASSQDHGQGCEQYF.

The sample holds many counts of this clonotype. CDR3 DNA sequence: TGTGCCAGCAGCTTATCAACAGACTATGGCTACACCTTC. Protein: CASSLSTDYGYTF. The chain uses TRBV7-9 and TRBJ1-2; D call uncertain. The CDR3 contains 13 residues. CDR1 is SEHNR, CDR2 FQNEAQ, per germline (reference sequence). V was trimmed by 2 bases and J by 3 bases, leaving 7 bases between them.

This clonotype was recorded many times. V gene TRBV20-1 combines with J gene TRBJ1-2; 9 bases match TRBD1. CDR1 is DFQATT, CDR2 SNEGSKA, per germline (reference sequence). The J segment lost 4 bases and the V segment lost 5 bases, leaving 17 bases of the junction unmatched. The CDR3 is made up of 17 amino acids. This CDR3 is CSARTIIRDRVGYGYTF. The CDR3 DNA reads TGCAGTGCTCGGACAATCATCCGGGACAGGGTGGGCTATGGCTACACCTTC.

The gene calls are TRBV7-9 and TRBJ2-1; a possible D gene is TRBD1 (5 bases). Germline V gives CDR1 SEHNR, CDR2 FQNEAQ (reference sequence). The V and J ends lost 5 bases and 7 bases respectively, with 21 bases between them. CDR3 length equals 16 residues. CDR3 bases: TGTGCCAGCAGCACGAAATCGGAGAGACAGAGGAATGAGCAGTTCTTC. Protein product: CASSTKSERQRNEQFF.

In the case of this clonotype: This may come from a read error, since a much larger clone is one base off. This chain uses TRBV6-5 with TRBJ1-4; D might be TRBD1 (5 bases). The germline V gene has CDR1 MNHEY and CDR2 SVGAGI. The V gene lost 6 bases and the J gene lost 8 bases, with 19 bases spanning the gap. The CDR3 spans 15 residues. CDR3 DNA: TGTGCCAGCAGCCCCGGGATAGGGGTGGGAGAAAAACTGTTTTTT. The encoded protein is CASSPGIGVGEKLFF.

This chain connects TRBV7-9 to TRBJ2-1; no definite D call. The CDR3 is made up of 13 amino acids. CDR1 is SEHNR, CDR2 FQNEAQ, per germline (reference sequence). V lost 2 bases and J 8 bases, leaving 10 bases between the germline ends. Here the CDR3 DNA reads TGTGCCAGCAGCTTAATAGGGATCGATGAGCAGTTCTTC. Protein product: CASSLIGIDEQFF.

Many counts were recorded for this clonotype. The chain couples TRBV7-9 to TRBJ2-1; TRBD2 aligns across 7 bases. The V segment lost 0 bases and the J segment 4 bases; nucleotides outside the gene matches: 9. CDR1 and CDR2 (germline): SEHNR, FQNEAQ (reference sequence). The CDR3 covers 17 residues. In DNA, the CDR3 is TGTGCCAGCAGCTTAGCACGGCTAGCGGAAACATACAATGAGCAGTTCTTC. Translated, it gives CASSLARLAETYNEQFF.

This clonotype was observed at least ten times. V is TRBV9 and J is TRBJ1-1; D may be TRBD1 (6 bases). Germline CDR1 reads SGDLS; CDR2 reads YYNGEE. V gave up 1 base and J gave up 2 bases, with 12 bases separating them. The CDR3 sequence is 15 residues long. The CDR3 DNA follows: TGTGCCAGCAGCGTAATTCGGGGGCTAAACACTGAAGCTTTCTTT. This sequence encodes CASSVIRGLNTEAFF.

The V and J genes are TRBV29-1 and TRBJ2-1, with D tentatively TRBD2 (6 bases). The germline V gene has CDR1 SQVTM and CDR2 ANQGSEA. V lost 5 bases to trimming and J lost 6 bases, with 14 bases between them. This CDR3 is built from 13 residues. CDR3 DNA sequence: TGCAGCGTTCGACTGGGGGGAGGCAATGAGCAGTTCTTC. Translated: CSVRLGGGNEQFF.

About this clonotype: A much larger clone lies one base from this, so it may be a read error. The V call is TRBV7-9, the J call TRBJ1-4, with D perhaps TRBD1 (5 bases). Looked up from germline, CDR1 is SEHNR and CDR2 is FQNEAQ (reference sequence). This CDR3 is 18 amino acids long. DNA of the CDR3: TGTGCCAGCAGCTTACTTCCCCAATCGACAGCCACTAATGAAAGACTGTTTTTT. Translated: CASSLLPQSTATNERLFF. The entire variable domain, with the rest obtained from reference TRBV7-9 and TRBJ1-4, is as follows: DTGVSQNPRHKITKRGQNVTFRCDPISEHNRLYWYRQTLGQGPEFLTYFQNEAQLEKSRLLSDRFSAERPKGSFSTLEIQRTEQGDSAMYLCASSLLPQSTATNERLFFGSGTQLSVL.

The V call is TRBV24-1, the J call TRBJ1-5; TRBD1 aligns across 8 bases. V shed 4 bases and J 4 bases; nucleotides not matched to a gene: 11. The V gene's germline CDR1 is KGHDR and CDR2 SFDVKD. The CDR3 spans 17 residues. CDR3 protein: CATSDSADRVENQPQHF. The CDR3 DNA reads TGTGCCACCAGTGACTCTGCGGACAGGGTGGAAAATCAGCCCCAGCATTTT.

This clonotype was counted between two and nine times. This may arise from a read error, as a much more abundant clone is one base away. Since no conserved phenylalanine or tryptophan closes the CDR3, a read error is the likely cause. The V gene is TRBV5-5, the J gene TRBJ1-1, with D perhaps TRBD1 (5 bases). This CDR3 has 15 residues. From germline, CDR1 is SGHKS and CDR2 YYEKEE (reference sequence). The V and J ends lost 1 base and 1 base respectively, with 11 bases between them. The CDR3 loop is CASSLWGYTNTEAFY. CDR3 nucleotide sequence: TGTGCCAGCAGCTTGTGGGGCTACACGAACACTGAAGCTTTCTAT.

A remark on this clonotype: With a much larger clone just one base away, this may be a read error. The chain is built from TRBV7-2 and TRBJ2-7, with D perhaps matching TRBD1 (7 bases). The germline gives CDR1 SGHTA, CDR2 FQGNSA. The ends were cut back, 1 base at V and 7 bases at J, with 17 bases in the middle. This CDR3 region has 15 residues. CDR3 residues: CASSLVRGAYNEQYF. The CDR3 DNA reads as TGTGCCAGCAGCTTAGTCAGGGGGGCCTACAATGAGCAGTACTTC.

On this clonotype: This may stem from a read error, because a much larger clone lies one nucleotide away. The chain carries TRBV10-1 and TRBJ2-1; TRBD2 is a possible D gene (6 bases). The germline V gene has CDR1 WNHNN and CDR2 SYGVQD (reference sequence). There are 9 residues in the CDR3. In DNA form, the CDR3 reads TGCACCAGCAGCCGGGAGCGGTTCTTC. Protein: CTSSRERFF.

In this sample, this clonotype turned up a few times. V usage is TRBV9 and J usage is TRBJ2-4, with 15 bases that match TRBD2. Unmatched junction bases numbered 10, after V lost 4 bases and J lost 8 bases. CDR3 length equals 17 residues. Germline CDR1 reads SGDLS; CDR2 reads YYNGEE. Here the CDR3 reads CASSQKGTSGRWDIQYF. CDR3 coding DNA: TGTGCCAGCAGCCAGAAAGGGACTAGCGGGAGGTGGGACATTCAGTACTTC.

The sample holds many counts of this clonotype. The gene calls are TRBV2 and TRBJ2-7; D not certain. The CDR3 consists of 14 residues. V was clipped by 4 bases and J by 2 bases, with 12 bases between them. The germline V gene has CDR1 SNHLY and CDR2 FYNNEI. The CDR3 loop reads CASSVRILTYEQYF. CDR3 coding DNA: TGTGCCAGCAGTGTTCGGATTTTAACCTACGAGCAGTACTTC.

The chain joins TRBV9 to TRBJ2-7, with 7 bases lining up with TRBD2. Germline assignment: CDR1 SGDLS and CDR2 YYNGEE. With V trimmed by 3 bases and J by 0 bases, 6 bases remained unmatched. The CDR3 consists of 15 residues. DNA of the CDR3: TGTGCCAGCAGCGGACCTAGCGGAAGCTCCTACGAGCAGTACTTC. Translation gives CASSGPSGSSYEQYF.

V usage is TRBV7-9 and J usage is TRBJ2-7; 8 bases align to TRBD1. V was clipped by 4 bases and J by 6 bases; unmatched bases: 14. The CDR3 length is 16 residues. Germline lookup yields CDR1 SEHNR and CDR2 FQNEAQ (reference sequence). CDR3: CASSYRAGTGVSEQYF. The CDR3 DNA is TGTGCCAGCAGCTACCGGGCCGGGACAGGCGTTTCCGAGCAGTACTTC. Full variable domain (remainder filled in from reference TRBV7-9 and TRBJ2-7): DTGVSQNPRHKITKRGQNVTFRCDPISEHNRLYWYRQTLGQGPEFLTYFQNEAQLEKSRLLSDRFSAERPKGSFSTLEIQRTEQGDSAMYLCASSYRAGTGVSEQYFGPGTRLTVT.

With respect to this clonotype: A read error may account for a junction end that differs from germline. This chain uses TRBV7-2 with TRBJ2-5; a possible D gene is TRBD1 (5 bases). This CDR3 is 13 amino acids long. CDR1 and CDR2 (germline): SGHTA, FQGNSA. The CDR3 nucleotides are TGTGCTAGCAGCTTAGTAGGGGTTGAGACCCAGTACTTC. Translation: CASSLVGVETQYF.

The V and J genes are TRBV24-1 and TRBJ2-5; 9 nucleotides agree with TRBD1. This CDR3 comprises 16 residues. From germline, CDR1 is KGHDR and CDR2 SFDVKD. J gave up 5 bases and V 2 bases, and 8 bases lay outside the gene matches. The CDR3 sequence: CATSDSGTGLMETQYF. The CDR3 nucleotides are TGTGCCACCAGTGATTCCGGGACAGGGCTTATGGAGACCCAGTACTTC.

V is TRBV25-1 and J is TRBJ2-1, with 7 bases matching TRBD2. Germline-derived CDR1 and CDR2 are MGHDK and SYGVNS. The CDR3 sequence is 12 residues long. Losses at the gene ends were 7 bases for V and 9 bases for J; bases not matched to a gene: 6. CDR3 in amino acids: CASNRLAGEQFF. The CDR3 nucleotides read TGTGCCAGCAACAGATTAGCGGGTGAGCAGTTCTTC.

The gene calls are TRBV7-8 and TRBJ2-3; D is ambiguous. The CDR3 has 14 residues. The V end was cut by 8 bases, the J end by 2 bases, with 14 bases between. CDR1 and CDR2 from the germline V gene are SGHVS and FQNEAQ. CDR3: CASSAGRFTDTQYF. The CDR3, as DNA: TGTGCCAGCTCTGCAGGCAGGTTCACAGATACGCAGTATTTT. The variable domain in full, completed from reference TRBV7-8 and TRBJ2-3, reads GAGVSQSPRYKVAKRGQDVALRCDPISGHVSLFWYQQALGQGPEFLTYFQNEAQLDKSGLPSDRFFAERPEGSVSTLKIQRTQQEDSAVYLCASSAGRFTDTQYFGPGTRLTVL.

This clonotype occurred many times. The rearrangement links TRBV5-1 to TRBJ1-4; D is unclear. Germline CDR1 and CDR2: SGHRS and YFSETQ. There are 15 residues in the CDR3. Trimming took off 1 base at V and 0 bases at J, with 7 bases between the two ends. The CDR3 bases are TGCGCCAGCAGCTTGAGGCCAGCAACTAATGAAAAACTGTTTTTT. Translation: CASSLRPATNEKLFF.

This clonotype was recorded many times. The rearrangement uses TRBV6-4 and TRBJ2-3, with TRBD2 matching 15 bases. The V segment lost 0 bases and the J segment 4 bases; nucleotides outside the gene matches: 5. Germline lookup yields CDR1 MRHNA and CDR2 SNTAGT. CDR3 size: 18 residues. The CDR3 DNA is TGTGCCAGCAGTGACTCGTGGACTAGCGGGGGGGGTTCAGATACGCAGTATTTT. As protein: CASSDSWTSGGGSDTQYF.